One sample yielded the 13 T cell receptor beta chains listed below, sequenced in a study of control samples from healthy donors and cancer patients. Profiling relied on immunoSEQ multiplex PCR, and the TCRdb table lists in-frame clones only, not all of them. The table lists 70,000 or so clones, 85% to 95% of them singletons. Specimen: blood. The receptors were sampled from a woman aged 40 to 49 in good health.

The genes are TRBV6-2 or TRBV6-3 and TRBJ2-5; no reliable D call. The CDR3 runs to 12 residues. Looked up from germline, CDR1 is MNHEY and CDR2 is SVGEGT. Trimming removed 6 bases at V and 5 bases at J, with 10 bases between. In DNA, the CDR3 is TGTGCCAGCAGCGAGCAAGGGGAGACCCAGTACTTC. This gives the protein CASSEQGETQYF.

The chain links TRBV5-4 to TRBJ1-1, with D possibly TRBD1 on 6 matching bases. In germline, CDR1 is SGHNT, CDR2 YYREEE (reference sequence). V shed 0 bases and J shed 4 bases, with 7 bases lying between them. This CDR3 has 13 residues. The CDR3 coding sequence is TGTGCCAGCAGCTTGGAGGGGGGCACTGAAGCTTTCTTT. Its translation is CASSLEGGTEAFF.

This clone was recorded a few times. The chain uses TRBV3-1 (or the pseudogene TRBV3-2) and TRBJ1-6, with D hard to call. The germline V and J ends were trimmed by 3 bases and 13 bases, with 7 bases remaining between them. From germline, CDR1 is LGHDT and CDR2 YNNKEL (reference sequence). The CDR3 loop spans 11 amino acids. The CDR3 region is CASSHVSPLHF. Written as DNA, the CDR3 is TGTGCCAGCAGCCATGTAAGTCCCCTCCACTTT.

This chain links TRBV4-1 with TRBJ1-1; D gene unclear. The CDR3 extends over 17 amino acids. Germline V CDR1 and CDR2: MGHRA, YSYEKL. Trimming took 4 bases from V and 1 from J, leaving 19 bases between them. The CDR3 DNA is TGCGCCAGCAGCCGCCTCCATCTCGGGCGGCAGAACACTGAAGCTTTCTTT. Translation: CASSRLHLGRQNTEAFF.

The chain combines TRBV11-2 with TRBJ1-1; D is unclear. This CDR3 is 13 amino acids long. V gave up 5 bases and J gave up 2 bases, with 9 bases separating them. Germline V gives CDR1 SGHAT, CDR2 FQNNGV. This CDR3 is CASSPQANTEAFF. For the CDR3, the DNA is TGTGCCAGCAGCCCCCAAGCCAACACTGAAGCTTTCTTT.

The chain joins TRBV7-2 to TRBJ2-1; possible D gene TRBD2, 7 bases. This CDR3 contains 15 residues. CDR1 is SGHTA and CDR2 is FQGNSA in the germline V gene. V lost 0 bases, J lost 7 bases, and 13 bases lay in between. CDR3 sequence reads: CASSLARGGGNEQFF. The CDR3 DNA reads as TGTGCCAGCAGCTTAGCGAGGGGGGGAGGGAATGAGCAGTTCTTC.

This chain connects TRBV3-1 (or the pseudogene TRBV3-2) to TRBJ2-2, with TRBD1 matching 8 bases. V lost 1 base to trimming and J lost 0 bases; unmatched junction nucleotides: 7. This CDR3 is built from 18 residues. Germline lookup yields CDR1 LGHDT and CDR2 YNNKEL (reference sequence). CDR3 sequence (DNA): TGTGCCAGCAGCCAAGGGGGACAGGCAATAACGAACACCGGGGAGCTGTTTTTT. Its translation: CASSQGGQAITNTGELFF.

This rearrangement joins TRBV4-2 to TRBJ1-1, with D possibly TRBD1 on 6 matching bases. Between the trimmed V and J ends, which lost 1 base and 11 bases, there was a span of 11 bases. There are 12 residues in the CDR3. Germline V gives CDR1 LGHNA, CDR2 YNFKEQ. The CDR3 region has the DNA TGTGCCAGCAGCCAAGCAGGGGACGGGGCTTTCTTT. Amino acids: CASSQAGDGAFF.

Here the CDR3 DNA reads TGCAGCGTTGATATTGAGGCCGTGGCGTCTGAAGCTTTCTTT. Protein product: CSVDIEAVASEAFF. This sequence joins TRBV29-1 and TRBJ1-1; D is uncertain. CDR1 is SQVTM and CDR2 is ANQGSEA in the germline V gene. V lost 3 bases, J lost 6 bases, and 17 bases lay in between. This CDR3 has 14 residues.

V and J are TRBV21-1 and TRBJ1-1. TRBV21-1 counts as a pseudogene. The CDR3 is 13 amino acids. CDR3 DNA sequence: TGTGCCAGCAGGATGGCGGTGAACACTGAAGCTTTCTTT. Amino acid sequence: CASRMAVNTEAFF.

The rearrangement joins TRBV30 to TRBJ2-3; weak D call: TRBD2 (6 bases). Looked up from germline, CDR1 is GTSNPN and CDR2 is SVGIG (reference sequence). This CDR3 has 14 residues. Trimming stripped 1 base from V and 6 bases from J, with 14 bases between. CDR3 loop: CAWSGGDIRDTQYF. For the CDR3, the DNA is TGTGCCTGGAGTGGCGGGGATATTCGGGATACGCAGTATTTT.

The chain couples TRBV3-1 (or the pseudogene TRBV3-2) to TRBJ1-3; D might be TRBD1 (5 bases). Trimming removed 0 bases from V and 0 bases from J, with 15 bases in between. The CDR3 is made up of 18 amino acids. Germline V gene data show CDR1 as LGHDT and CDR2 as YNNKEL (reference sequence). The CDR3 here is CASSQERPGPYSGNTIYF. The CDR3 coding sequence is TGTGCCAGCAGCCAAGAAAGGCCGGGACCGTACTCTGGAAACACCATATATTTT.

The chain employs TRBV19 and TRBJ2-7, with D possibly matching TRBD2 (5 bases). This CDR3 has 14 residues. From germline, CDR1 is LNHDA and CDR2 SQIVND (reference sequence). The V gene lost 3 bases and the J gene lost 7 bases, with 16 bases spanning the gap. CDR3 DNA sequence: TGTGCCAGTAGTATCGGACTGACCCCGGTGGAGCAGTACTTC. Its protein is CASSIGLTPVEQYF.